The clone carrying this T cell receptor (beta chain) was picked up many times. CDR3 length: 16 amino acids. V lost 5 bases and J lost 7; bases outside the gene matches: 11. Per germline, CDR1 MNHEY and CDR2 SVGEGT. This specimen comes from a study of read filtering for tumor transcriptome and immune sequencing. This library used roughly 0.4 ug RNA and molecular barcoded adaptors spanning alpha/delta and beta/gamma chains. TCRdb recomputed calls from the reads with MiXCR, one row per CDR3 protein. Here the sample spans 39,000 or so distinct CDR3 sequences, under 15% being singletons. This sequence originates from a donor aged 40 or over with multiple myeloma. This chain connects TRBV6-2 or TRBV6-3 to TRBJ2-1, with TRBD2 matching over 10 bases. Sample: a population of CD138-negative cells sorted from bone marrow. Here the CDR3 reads CASSPLLAGAGNEQFF. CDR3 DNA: TGTGCCAGCAGTCCCCTCCTAGCGGGAGCTGGGAATGAGCAGTTCTTC.